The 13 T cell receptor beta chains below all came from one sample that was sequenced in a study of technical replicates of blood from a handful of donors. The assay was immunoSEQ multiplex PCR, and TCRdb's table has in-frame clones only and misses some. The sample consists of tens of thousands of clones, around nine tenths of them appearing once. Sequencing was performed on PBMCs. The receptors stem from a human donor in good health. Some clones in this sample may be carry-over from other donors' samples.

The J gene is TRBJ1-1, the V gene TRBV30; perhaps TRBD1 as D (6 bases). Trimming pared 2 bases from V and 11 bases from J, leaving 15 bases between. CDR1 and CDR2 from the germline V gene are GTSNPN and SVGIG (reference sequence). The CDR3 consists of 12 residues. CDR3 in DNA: TGTGCCTGGAGTCTAGGGGGAGTCGAGGCTTTCTTT. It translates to CAWSLGGVEAFF.

CDR3 sequence: CASSLGPLAGGTDTQYF. The CDR3 nucleotides are TGTGCCAGCAGCCTTGGGCCTCTAGCGGGAGGCACAGATACGCAGTATTTT. The chain has TRBV7-2 and TRBJ2-3, with 10 bases lining up with TRBD2. Germline values: CDR1 SGHTA, CDR2 FQGNSA. The CDR3 is made up of 17 amino acids. V lost 5 bases to trimming and J lost 1 base; unmatched junction nucleotides: 9.

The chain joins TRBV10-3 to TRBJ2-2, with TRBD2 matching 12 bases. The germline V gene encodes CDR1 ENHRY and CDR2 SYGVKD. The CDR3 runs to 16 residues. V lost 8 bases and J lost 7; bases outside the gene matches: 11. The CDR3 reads CAIGRLAGGYLGELFF. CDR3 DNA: TGTGCCATCGGTCGGCTAGCGGGGGGGTACCTCGGGGAGCTGTTTTTT.

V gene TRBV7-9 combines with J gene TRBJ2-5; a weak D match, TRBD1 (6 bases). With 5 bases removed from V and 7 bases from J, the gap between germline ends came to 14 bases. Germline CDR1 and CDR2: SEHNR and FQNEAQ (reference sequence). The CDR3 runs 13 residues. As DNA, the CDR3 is TGTGCCAGCAGCCCACTGGGGACAACGACCCAGTACTTC. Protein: CASSPLGTTTQYF.

The CDR3 DNA reads as TGTGCCAGCAGTGTTTTTTTAGCGGGGGGCCAGCAGTACTTC. Protein sequence: CASSVFLAGGQQYF. This chain connects TRBV2 to TRBJ2-7, with 10 bases identical to TRBD2. The germline CDR1 and CDR2 sequences are SNHLY and FYNNEI. J lost 8 bases, V lost 4 bases, and 8 bases had no gene match. The length of the CDR3 is 14 residues.

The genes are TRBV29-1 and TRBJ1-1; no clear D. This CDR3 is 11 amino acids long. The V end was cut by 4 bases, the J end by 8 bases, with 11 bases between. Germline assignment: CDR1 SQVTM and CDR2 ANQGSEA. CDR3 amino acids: CSVGAPAEAFF. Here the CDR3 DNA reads TGCAGCGTTGGCGCCCCCGCGGAAGCTTTCTTT.

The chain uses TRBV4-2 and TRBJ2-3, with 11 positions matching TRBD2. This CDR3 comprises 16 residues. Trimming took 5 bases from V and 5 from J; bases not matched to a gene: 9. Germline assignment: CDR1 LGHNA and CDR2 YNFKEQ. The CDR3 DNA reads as TGTGCCAGCAGCTCTCTTAGCGGGGGGGCTGGAGATACGCAGTATTTT. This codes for CASSSLSGGAGDTQYF.

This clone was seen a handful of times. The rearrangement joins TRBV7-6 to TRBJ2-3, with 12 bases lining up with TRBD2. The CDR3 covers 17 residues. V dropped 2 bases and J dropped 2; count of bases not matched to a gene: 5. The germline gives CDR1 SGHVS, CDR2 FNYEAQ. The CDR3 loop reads CASSLRLAGEITDTQYF. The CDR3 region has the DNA TGTGCCAGCAGCTTACGACTAGCGGGGGAGATCACAGATACGCAGTATTTT. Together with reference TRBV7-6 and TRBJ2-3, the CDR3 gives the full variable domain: GAGVSQSPRYKVTKRGQDVALRCDPISGHVSLYWYRQALGQGPEFLTYFNYEAQQDKSGLPNDRFSAERPEGSISTLTIQRTEQRDSAMYRCASSLRLAGEITDTQYFGPGTRLTVL.

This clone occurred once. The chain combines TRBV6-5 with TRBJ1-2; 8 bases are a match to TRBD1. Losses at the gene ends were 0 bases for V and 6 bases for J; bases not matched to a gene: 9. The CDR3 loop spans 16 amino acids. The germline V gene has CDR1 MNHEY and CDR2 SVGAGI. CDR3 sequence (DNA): TGTGCCAGCAGTTACTCCTCCGACAGGGGCCGGAATGGCTACACCTTC. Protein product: CASSYSSDRGRNGYTF.

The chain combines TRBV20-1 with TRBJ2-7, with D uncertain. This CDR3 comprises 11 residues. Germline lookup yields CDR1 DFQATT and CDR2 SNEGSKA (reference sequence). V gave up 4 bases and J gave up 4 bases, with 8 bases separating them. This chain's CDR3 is CSANIEYEQYF. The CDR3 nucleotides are TGCAGTGCTAATATTGAGTACGAGCAGTACTTC.

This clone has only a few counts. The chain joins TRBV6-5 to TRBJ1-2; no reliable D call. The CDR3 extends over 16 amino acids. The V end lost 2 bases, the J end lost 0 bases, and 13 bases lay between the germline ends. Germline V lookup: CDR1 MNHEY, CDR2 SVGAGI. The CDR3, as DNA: TGTGCCAGCAGTTACGACAACAGATTTACTAACTATGGCTACACCTTC. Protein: CASSYDNRFTNYGYTF.

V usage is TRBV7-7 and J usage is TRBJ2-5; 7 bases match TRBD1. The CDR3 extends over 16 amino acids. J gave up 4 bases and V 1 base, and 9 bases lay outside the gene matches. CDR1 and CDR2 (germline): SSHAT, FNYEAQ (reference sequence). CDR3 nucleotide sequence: TGTGCCAGCAGCTTAGGACCCCAGGGGGTGGGAGAGACCCAGTACTTC. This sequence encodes CASSLGPQGVGETQYF. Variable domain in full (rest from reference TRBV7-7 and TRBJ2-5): GAGVSQSPRYKVTKRGQDVTLRCDPISSHATLYWYQQALGQGPEFLTYFNYEAQPDKSGLPSDRFSAERPEGSISTLTIQRTEQRDSAMYRCASSLGPQGVGETQYFGPGTRLLVL.

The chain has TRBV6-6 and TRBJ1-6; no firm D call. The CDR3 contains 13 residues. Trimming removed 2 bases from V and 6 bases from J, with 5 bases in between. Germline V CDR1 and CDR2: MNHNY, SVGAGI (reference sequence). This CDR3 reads CASSYPGNSPLHF. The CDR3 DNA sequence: TGTGCCAGCAGTTACCCGGGTAATTCACCCCTCCACTTT.